The entry below describes one T cell receptor (beta chain). This receptor's antigen is unknown. No per-base quality is available; no much larger clone lies one base away. The sample is drawn from a study of vaccination and CD4 T cells after COVID-19 (dated by TCRdb to between 2021 and 2023). About the investigation overall: Convalescent patients had a positive SARS-CoV-2 result on nasal swab PCR, and of these patients, several had mild disease and one had severe disease. In 10 COVID-19 convalescent patients and a handful of infection-naive healthy vaccine recipients, the spike-specific CD4+ TCR repertoire before mRNA vaccination was compared with the repertoire after mRNA vaccination. Culture stimuli were overlapping spike peptide pools from SARS-CoV-2 and from the common cold coronaviruses HCoV-NL63, HCoV-OC43 and HCoV-229E. Two doses of either the Pfizer-BioNTech BNT162b2 vaccine (n=8) or the Moderna mRNA-1273 vaccine (n=2) were administered to participants. Post-COVID blood samples from convalescent patients were collected a median of around 100 days after diagnosis, with a range of 35 to 161 days. Control cultures used a CEFX viral epitope pool as positive control, an HIV-1 Nef peptide pool as negative control, or no peptide. Post-vaccine blood samples were collected a median of around 2.5 months after the second vaccine dose, ranging from roughly 13 to 250 days. The convalescent cohort included six males and four females, with two Hispanic individuals, seven Caucasians, two Asians and one multiracial person.

The library was produced with PCR. DNA from cultured CD4+ T cells was subjected to TCR sequencing with the Oncomine TCR Beta short-read assay at the Johns Hopkins FTIC core. The QIAamp micro DNA kit was used to extract genomic DNA from the cultured CD4+ T cells. Oncomine TCR Beta libraries from cultured CD4+ T cells were pooled with unique dual indexes and sequenced on an Illumina iSeq 100. The authors' pipeline ran thus. Non-productive sequences were filtered out, and CDR3s that did not start with C, did not end with F or W, or were shorter than 7 amino acids were discarded. Antigen-specific clonotypes were identified with the MANAFEST web application by comparing peptide-stimulated wells with reference and other culture wells. To be called positive, a clone needed an FDR below 0.05, an odds ratio above 5, and a productive frequency above 0.1% in at least two of three replicate wells. Cross-reactive clonotypes were defined as significantly expanded in both SARS-CoV-2 spike wells and at least one common cold coronavirus spike condition. Levenshtein distances (stringdist) and unrooted phylogenetic trees (ape) in R version 3.6.1 were used to assess CDR3 homology. TCRdb reworked the public reads: Q25 trimming with fastp, MiXCR clone assembly, productive beta chains retained. CDR3 protein duplicates are merged, each entry listing the most common genes and DNA. TCRdb's processing, not the authors', yielded these V and J calls. This sample has approximately 12,000 distinct CDR3 sequences in its table, and 25% to 40% of those were observed once. The top ten clonotypes cover approximately 12% of the sample.

The study at large found these results: An increase in the median number of SARS-CoV-2-reactive clonotypes from 21 after infection to roughly 38 after vaccination was observed, but the change was not found to be significant. Among the post-vaccine SARS-CoV-2-reactive clones in convalescent patients, a median 86.3% showed up only after vaccination, which suggests vaccine-specific priming. Nearly all vaccine-specific clones in convalescent patients (304 of 307) were mono-reactive for SARS-CoV-2 spike rather than cross-reactive with common cold coronaviruses. Relatively few convalescent patients were included in the study, and early timepoints after natural infection were not analyzed.

The meaning of the sample's treatment or condition label: approximately 11-day PBMC culture with coronavirus spike peptide pools or control peptides (ViraFEST assay). The study used the ViraFEST assay, which expanded antigen-specific T cells with peptide pools and then identified expanded clonotypes by TCR sequencing. Positive SARS-CoV-2 PCR tests in the convalescent patients dated from March to December 2020, before Alpha, Beta and Delta variants emerged in the United States. Each well held approximately 2 million PBMCs cultured in IMDM containing approximately 5% human AB serum and around 10 IU/ml IL-2, with about 9.4 ug/ml peptide pools added. Half of the culture medium was replaced with fresh IL-2-containing medium on days 3 and 7. After roughly 11 days of culture, CD4+ T cells were isolated by negative selection with the EasySep CD4+ T cell isolation kit. Ficoll-Paque Plus gradient centrifugation was used to isolate PBMCs from whole blood, and the isolated PBMCs were then either used fresh or cryopreserved at -140C. Culture conditions were generally each tested in triplicate wells.

This specimen consisted of CD4+ T cells from blood, cultured in vitro, obtained after SARS-CoV-2 vaccination. This TCR derives from a human donor who had recovered from COVID-19.

The nucleotide sequence reads TGTGCCAGCAGTGTTAGCGGGTGGACCTACAATGAGCAGTTCTTC. This encodes CASSVSGWTYNEQFF. The chain links TRBV6-4 with TRBJ2-1; 7 of the junction bases match TRBD2. From cysteine to phenylalanine, the CDR3 is 15 amino acids long. The entry retains the CDR3 DNA only, 45 bases that are in frame from base 1. The junction shows trimming of 4 bases on V and 2 bases on J, and the gene matches do not reach 5 bases of it. CDR1 and CDR2, per the germline V gene, are MRHNA and SNTAGT.